This T cell receptor (beta chain) was identified during a study of T cell changes during pregnancy in multiple sclerosis. Libraries were prepared by immunoSEQ multiplex PCR; TCRdb keeps only in-frame clonotypes and omits some of them. This table holds roughly 25,000 clones, approximately 90% found once. This CDR3 comprises 17 residues. The sequenced sample was CD4+ T cells from peripheral blood mononuclear cells, obtained in the first trimester of pregnancy. This clonotype originated in a female donor in good health, enrolled as a control in a pregnancy study. This chain links TRBV21-1 with TRBJ1-1; the D segment call TRBD1 is taken from the table without a DNA check. TRBV21-1 is noted as a pseudogene. DNA for the CDR3: TGTGCCAGCGCTAGGTTGAAGAGGGGGCTTGAAAGGACTGAAGCTTTCTTT. Residues: CASARLKRGLERTEAFF.